These 26 T cell receptor beta chains share one sample of origin, sequenced in a study of cytomegalovirus exposure and HLA in healthy donors. PCR primers comprised 60 Vbeta and 13 Jbeta primers. TCRdb's copy holds only in-frame clones and misses some; the assay was immunoSEQ multiplex PCR. The table shows about 200,000 clones, with roughly 80% occurring only once. What was sequenced was PBMCs. The receptors were gathered from a woman between 18 and 29 years old in good health and CMV-seronegative.

The CDR3 reads CASSLQVRTDTQYF. The CDR3 DNA reads as TGTGCCAGCAGCTTACAGGTGCGCACAGATACGCAGTATTTT. The V and J genes are TRBV7-8 and TRBJ2-3; no definite D call. The CDR3 is 14 amino acids. Germline V lookup: CDR1 SGHVS, CDR2 FQNEAQ. Trimming removed 2 bases from V and 1 base from J, with 7 bases in between.

The J gene is TRBJ1-2, the V gene TRBV28, with D possibly TRBD1 on 6 matching bases. Germline-derived CDR1 and CDR2 are MDHEN and SYDVKM. The CDR3 contains 13 residues. Trimming cost V 4 bases and J 7 bases, with 13 bases left between them. CDR3: CASSYRVSPGYTF. The CDR3 region has the DNA TGTGCCAGCAGTTACAGGGTTTCCCCTGGCTACACCTTC.

The rearrangement links TRBV13 to TRBJ2-1; 13 bases align to TRBD2. The CDR3 length is 18 residues. Germline CDR1 and CDR2: PRHDT and FYEKMQ (reference sequence). After removal of 5 bases from V and 6 bases from J, the junction contained 13 bases not matched to a gene. The CDR3 coding sequence is TGTGCCAGCAGCGCCTACAAACCAACTAGCGGGAGGGGCAATGAGCAGTTCTTC. Translating it yields CASSAYKPTSGRGNEQFF.

This clone was recorded once. V usage is TRBV11-2 and J usage is TRBJ1-4, with 7 bases aligning to TRBD1. Germline V CDR1 and CDR2: SGHAT, FQNNGV. The CDR3 covers 12 residues. V gave up 5 bases and J gave up 8 bases; unmatched junction bases: 2. CDR3 region: CASSTDREKLFF. The CDR3 nucleotides read TGTGCCAGCAGCACGGACAGGGAAAAACTGTTTTTT.

As to this clone: Sequence at one end of the junction differs from germline and may be a read error. The chain couples TRBV7-9 to TRBJ2-2; D remains ambiguous. This CDR3 is built from 14 residues. Germline V lookup: CDR1 SEHNR, CDR2 FQNEAQ (reference sequence). CDR3 in amino acids: CSSSFHGNTGELFF. In DNA, the CDR3 is TGTTCCAGCAGCTTTCACGGGAACACCGGGGAGCTGTTTTTT.

The V call is TRBV6-1, the J call TRBJ2-5, with 9 bases that match TRBD1. This CDR3 region has 16 residues. In germline, CDR1 is MNHNS, CDR2 SASEGT. V lost 4 bases to trimming and J lost 2 bases; unmatched junction nucleotides: 8. CDR3 sequence: CASSGPGTGRQETQYF. Written as DNA, the CDR3 is TGTGCCAGCAGTGGGCCCGGGACAGGGAGACAAGAGACCCAGTACTTC.

This sequence joins TRBV5-4 and TRBJ2-3; tentatively, D is TRBD2 (5 bases). Trimming took 0 bases from V and 3 from J, leaving 8 bases between them. Per germline, CDR1 SGHNT and CDR2 YYREEE (reference sequence). The CDR3 length is 14 residues. CDR3 loop: CASSLERPTDTQYF. The CDR3 nucleotides read TGTGCCAGCAGCTTGGAGCGGCCAACAGATACGCAGTATTTT.

The genes are TRBV5-1 and TRBJ1-4, with D possibly TRBD1 on 6 matching bases. Germline loops: CDR1 SGHRS, CDR2 YFSETQ. The V and J ends lost 5 bases and 4 bases respectively, with 12 bases between them. The CDR3 loop spans 14 amino acids. Written as DNA, the CDR3 is TGCGCCAGCAGGCTCGGACAGATTAATGAAAAACTGTTTTTT. Its translation: CASRLGQINEKLFF. Looking up the rest from reference TRBV5-1 and TRBJ1-4 gives the full variable domain: KAGVTQTPRYLIKTRGQQVTLSCSPISGHRSVSWYQQTPGQGLQFLFEYFSETQRNKGNFPGRFSGRQFSNSRSEMNVSTLELGDSALYLCASRLGQINEKLFFGSGTQLSVL.

The J gene is TRBJ2-7, the V gene TRBV13; the D gene is possibly TRBD1 (5 bases). Trimming stripped 4 bases from V and 5 bases from J, with 15 bases between. The germline CDR1 and CDR2 sequences are PRHDT and FYEKMQ (reference sequence). The CDR3 is 14 amino acids. This chain's CDR3 is CASSSRTISNEQYF. CDR3 sequence (DNA): TGTGCCAGCAGCTCGCGGACAATTTCCAACGAGCAGTACTTC.

The rearrangement links TRBV7-9 to TRBJ2-6, with no clear D. Trimming stripped 2 bases from V and 1 base from J, with 6 bases between. The CDR3 has 15 amino acids. Germline CDR1 reads SEHNR; CDR2 reads FQNEAQ (reference sequence). In DNA form, the CDR3 reads TGTGCCAGCAGCTTACTAATTTCTGGGGCCAACGTCCTGACTTTC. Amino acid sequence: CASSLLISGANVLTF.

CDR3 sequence reads: CASSGDSSGGFSFF. As DNA, the CDR3 is TGTGCCAGCAGCGGGGATTCTAGCGGGGGGTTTTCGTTCTTC. The V call is TRBV7-2, the J call TRBJ2-1; the match to TRBD2 covers 11 bases. Germline V CDR1 and CDR2: SGHTA, FQGNSA. The junction had 12 bases not matched to a gene; V was cut back by 5 bases and J by 15 bases. This CDR3 has 14 residues.

The chain carries TRBV7-2 and TRBJ2-2; 7 nucleotides match TRBD1. Looked up from germline, CDR1 is SGHTA and CDR2 is FQGNSA. The CDR3 totals 14 residues. The ends lost 6 bases at V and 4 bases at J; junction bases unmatched: 5. The CDR3 DNA is TGTGCCAGCAGACAGTCAGGGGGCACCGGGGAGCTGTTTTTT. Protein product: CASRQSGGTGELFF.

Details on this clone: Other nucleotide sequences from this sample produce the same CDR3. CDR3 DNA sequence: TGTGCCAGCAGCTTGGGACTAGCGGGAGGCAATGAGCAGTTCTTC. Translated, it gives CASSLGLAGGNEQFF. The rearrangement uses TRBV27 and TRBJ2-1; 15 bases map to TRBD2. Per the germline V gene, CDR1 is MNHEY and CDR2 is SMNVEV (reference sequence). The CDR3 spans 15 residues. V lost 6 bases, J lost 6 bases, and 3 bases stayed unmatched.

Only a few counts were recorded for this clone. The CDR3, as DNA: TGTGCCAGCAGTGACGGTTGGCTAGCGGGAGCAAATGAGCAGTTCTTC. Translating it yields CASSDGWLAGANEQFF. The rearrangement links TRBV25-1 to TRBJ2-1; 10 positions agree with TRBD2. The CDR3 covers 16 residues. Unmatched junction bases numbered 9, after V lost 3 bases and J lost 7 bases. Germline-derived CDR1 and CDR2 are MGHDK and SYGVNS.

The CDR3 protein is CASSFRQGDYTF. The DNA of the CDR3 is TGTGCCAGCAGCTTCAGACAGGGGGACTACACCTTC. The rearrangement joins TRBV7-9 to TRBJ1-2; 9 nucleotides line up with TRBD1. Germline V gene data show CDR1 as SEHNR and CDR2 as FQNEAQ (reference sequence). Germline trimming cut 3 bases from V and 10 bases from J; bases unmatched to any gene: 3. CDR3 size: 12 residues.

The chain has TRBV7-2 and TRBJ2-3; TRBD2 aligns across 7 bases. This CDR3 has 15 amino acids. Germline CDR1 is SGHTA and CDR2 is FQGNSA. The trim removed 3 bases at V and 4 bases at J, leaving 7 bases unmatched. The CDR3 region has the DNA TGTGCCAGCAGCTTTGGGGGAGGGCCTCCAGATACGCAGTATTTT. Amino acids: CASSFGGGPPDTQYF.

The chain couples TRBV6-5 to TRBJ2-1; D call uncertain. The CDR3 is 15 residues long. V gave up 6 bases and J gave up 0 bases, with 12 bases separating them. Looked up from germline, CDR1 is MNHEY and CDR2 is SVGAGI. The CDR3 region is CASSLQTSSYNEQFF. The DNA of the CDR3 is TGTGCCAGCAGCCTACAGACGAGCTCCTACAATGAGCAGTTCTTC.

The chain combines TRBV4-3 with TRBJ1-3, with 8 nucleotides matching TRBD1. CDR3 length equals 15 residues. CDR1 is LGHNA, CDR2 YSLEER, per germline. J gave up 4 bases and V 2 bases, and 4 bases lay outside the gene matches. CDR3 in DNA: TGCGCCAGCAGCCAAACAGGGGGATTAGGAAACACCATATATTTT. Protein: CASSQTGGLGNTIYF.

This chain connects TRBV7-8 to TRBJ2-6; D is undetermined. This CDR3 has 17 amino acids. Trimming left V 2 bases short and J 7 bases short, with 18 bases between. Germline V gives CDR1 SGHVS, CDR2 FQNEAQ. The CDR3: CASSLRYTTTGANVLTF. CDR3 bases: TGTGCCAGCAGCTTAAGATATACCACTACCGGAGCCAACGTCCTGACTTTC.

The J gene is TRBJ2-7, the V gene TRBV11-3; a possible D gene is TRBD2 (5 bases). Germline loops: CDR1 SGHNT, CDR2 YENEEA. The CDR3 totals 14 residues. Trimming shortened V by 5 bases and J by 5 bases, and 16 bases separated the two germline ends. CDR3 sequence: CASSAREGFHEQYF. The CDR3 nucleotides read TGTGCCAGCAGCGCAAGAGAGGGCTTCCACGAGCAGTACTTC. Full variable domain (outside the CDR3, taken from reference TRBV11-3 and TRBJ2-7): EAGVVQSPRYKIIEKKQPVAFWCNPISGHNTLYWYLQNLGQGPELLIRYENEEAVDDSQLPKDRFSAERLKGVDSTLKIQPAELGDSAVYLCASSAREGFHEQYFGPGTRLTVT.

J is TRBJ2-1 and V is TRBV29-1; maybe TRBD2 (7 bases). Looked up from germline, CDR1 is SQVTM and CDR2 is ANQGSEA. Trimming removed 7 bases at V and 0 bases at J, with 16 bases between. The CDR3 consists of 15 residues. The CDR3 loop is CSAVRGASSYNEQFF. In DNA form, the CDR3 reads TGCAGCGCGGTTCGGGGGGCGAGCTCCTACAATGAGCAGTTCTTC.

This rearrangement joins TRBV28 to TRBJ1-5; 9 bases align to TRBD1. V lost 7 bases, J lost 2 bases, and 6 bases stayed unmatched. The germline V gene encodes CDR1 MDHEN and CDR2 SYDVKM. The CDR3 runs to 15 residues. The CDR3: CASITGGERNQPQHF. CDR3 bases: TGTGCCAGCATAACAGGGGGCGAGCGCAATCAGCCCCAGCATTTT.

The V gene is TRBV29-1, the J gene TRBJ1-2; TRBD1 matches at 9 bases. Trimming took 7 bases from V and 4 from J; bases not matched to a gene: 4. From germline, CDR1 is SQVTM and CDR2 ANQGSEA. The CDR3 totals 12 residues. The CDR3 nucleotides read TGCAGCGGGGGGGGACAGGGCTATGGCTACACCTTC. It translates to CSGGGQGYGYTF.

The CDR3: CASSLGVGTQYF. The CDR3, as DNA: TGTGCCAGCAGCTTAGGAGTCGGGACCCAGTACTTC. V usage is TRBV7-2 and J usage is TRBJ2-5; D is uncertain. Per germline, CDR1 SGHTA and CDR2 FQGNSA. Trimming pared 1 base from V and 7 bases from J, leaving 7 bases between. CDR3 size: 12 residues.

This chain links TRBV2 with TRBJ1-2; D remains ambiguous. Germline values: CDR1 SNHLY, CDR2 FYNNEI. Trimming left V 0 bases short and J 6 bases short, with 11 bases between. The CDR3 extends over 14 amino acids. The CDR3 DNA sequence: TGTGCCAGCAGTGAAGCGCGATTGAGGCATGGCTACACCTTC. Its protein is CASSEARLRHGYTF.

This chain joins TRBV14 and TRBJ2-1; 16 positions match TRBD2. The CDR3 has 18 amino acids. CDR1 and CDR2 from the germline V gene are SGHDN and FVKESK. Trimming took 3 bases from V and 2 from J; bases not matched to a gene: 4. CDR3 protein: CASSHPGLAGGPYNEQFF. The CDR3 region has the DNA TGTGCCAGCAGCCACCCGGGACTAGCGGGAGGGCCCTACAATGAGCAGTTCTTC.